This T cell receptor (beta chain) stems from a study of regulatory T cells in long-lasting Graves disease. Background on the study: Over 5 years on antithyroid drugs plus positive TSH receptor antibodies marked Graves' disease as persistent. Overall study findings and caveats: For persistent Graves' patients, TCR diversity was lower than for newly diagnosed ones.

Notes on this clonotype: Antigen: not known.

In building TCR beta libraries, iRepertoire HTBI primers were used together with Arm-PCR of CDR3 regions. In the study's own analysis: The study identified 60 to 65 TRBV and some 13 TRBJ segments across samples. TCRdb re-called the multiplex PCR reads with MiXCR, one entry per CDR3 protein. These V and J calls rely on TCRdb rather than the paper's analysis. The sample yields 400,000 to 500,000 distinct CDR3 sequences, 21% seen once. The germline CDR1 and CDR2 sequences are MGHRA and YSYEKL. V lost 1 base and J 2 bases, leaving 18 bases between the germline ends. The CDR3 loop spans 17 amino acids. Time point: persistent/refractory GD, antithyroid drugs over 5 years with positive TRAb. The TCR library used RNA extracted from PBMCs.

The sequence was obtained from a female donor with Graves disease. This sample comprised peripheral blood mononuclear cells (PBMCs), obtained when the disease was refractory, from a patient treated with antithyroid drugs. The chain uses TRBV4-1 and TRBJ2-7, with D maybe TRBD2 (6 bases). CDR3 in DNA: TGCGCCAGCAGCCAAGGTGGGTCGGCGGGGAGCACCTACGAGCAGTACTTC. It yields the protein CASSQGGSAGSTYEQYF.